Described below is a single TCR beta chain sequence and its context. This record comes from a study of blood T cell repertoires in COVID-19. Study at large: The United States, Italy and Spain provided the acute and convalescent COVID-19 samples. Sample material is recorded as cDNA or gDNA derived from T cells, B-cell-depleted T cells, or PBMCs.

Original methodology: Cell counts per sample came from amplifying reference gene primers. Profiled with immunoSEQ multiplex PCR; TCRdb holds only in-frame clones, not every one. V and J calls and clone size are those listed in that table; D and trimming were worked out from the DNA. The sample has about 91,000 clones, 88% seen once. This CDR3 contains 13 residues. Per germline, CDR1 MDHEN and CDR2 SYDVKM. The V gene lost 6 bases and the J gene lost 4 bases, with 12 bases spanning the gap. V and J are TRBV28 and TRBJ1-2, with D perhaps TRBD1 (5 bases). The clonotype originates from an elderly woman with active COVID-19. What was sequenced was peripheral blood. This CDR3 is CASSPGGSYGYTF. DNA of the CDR3: TGTGCCAGCAGCCCGGGGGGGTCCTATGGCTACACCTTC.